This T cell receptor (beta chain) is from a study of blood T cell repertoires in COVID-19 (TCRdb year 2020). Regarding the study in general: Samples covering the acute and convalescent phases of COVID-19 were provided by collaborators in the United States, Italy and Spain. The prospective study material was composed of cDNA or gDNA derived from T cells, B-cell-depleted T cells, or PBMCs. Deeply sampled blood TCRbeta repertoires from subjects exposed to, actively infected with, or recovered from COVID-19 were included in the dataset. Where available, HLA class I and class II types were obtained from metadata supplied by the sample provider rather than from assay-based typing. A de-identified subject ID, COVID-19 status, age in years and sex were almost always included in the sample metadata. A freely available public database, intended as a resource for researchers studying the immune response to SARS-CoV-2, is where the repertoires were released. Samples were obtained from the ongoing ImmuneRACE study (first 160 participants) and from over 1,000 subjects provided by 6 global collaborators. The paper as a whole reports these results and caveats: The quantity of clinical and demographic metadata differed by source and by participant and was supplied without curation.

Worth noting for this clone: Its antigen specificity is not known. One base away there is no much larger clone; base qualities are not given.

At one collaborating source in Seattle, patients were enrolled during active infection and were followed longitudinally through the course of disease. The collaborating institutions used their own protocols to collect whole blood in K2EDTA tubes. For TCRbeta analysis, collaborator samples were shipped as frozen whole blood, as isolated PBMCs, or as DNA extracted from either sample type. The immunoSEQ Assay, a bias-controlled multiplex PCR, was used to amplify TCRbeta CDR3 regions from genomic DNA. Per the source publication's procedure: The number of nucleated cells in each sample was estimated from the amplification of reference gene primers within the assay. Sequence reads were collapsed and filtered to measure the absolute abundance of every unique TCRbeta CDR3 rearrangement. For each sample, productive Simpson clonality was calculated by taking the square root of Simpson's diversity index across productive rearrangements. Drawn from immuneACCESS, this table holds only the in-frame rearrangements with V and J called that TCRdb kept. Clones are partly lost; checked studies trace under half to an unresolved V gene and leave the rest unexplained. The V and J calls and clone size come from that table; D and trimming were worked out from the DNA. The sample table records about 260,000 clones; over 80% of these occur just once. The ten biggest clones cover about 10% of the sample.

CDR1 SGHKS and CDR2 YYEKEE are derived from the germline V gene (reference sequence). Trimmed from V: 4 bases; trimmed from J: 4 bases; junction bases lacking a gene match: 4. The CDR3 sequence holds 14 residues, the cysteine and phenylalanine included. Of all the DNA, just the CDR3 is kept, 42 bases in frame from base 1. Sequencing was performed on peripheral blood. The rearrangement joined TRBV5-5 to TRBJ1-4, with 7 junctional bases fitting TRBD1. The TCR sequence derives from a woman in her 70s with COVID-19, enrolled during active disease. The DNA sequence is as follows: TGTGCCAGCAGCCGGGACAGAGTTAATGAAAAACTGTTTTTT. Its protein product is CASSRDRVNEKLFF.